The entry below describes one T cell receptor beta chain. In the authors' methods: Amplifying reference gene primers gave estimates of nucleated cell counts. Sequencing was performed with immunoSEQ multiplex PCR; in TCRdb, only in-frame clones are kept and a portion is missing. V, J and clone size were drawn from that table, and D and trimming were deduced from the DNA. The table lists around 150,000 clones, 85% to 95% of them singletons. The data originate from a study of blood T cell repertoires in COVID-19. About the research overall: From the United States, Italy and Spain came samples of acute and convalescent COVID-19.

Seattle participants joined during active infection and were tracked over time. This receptor was identified in a woman aged 55-70 years with COVID-19, enrolled during active disease. Sequenced: peripheral blood.

CDR3 sequence (DNA): TGTGCCAGTAGTCGTCAGATGGATCAGCCCCAGCATTTT. It codes for CASSRQMDQPQHF. The chain couples TRBV19 to TRBJ1-5; D is unclear. The CDR3 is made up of 13 amino acids. In germline, CDR1 is LNHDA, CDR2 SQIVND (reference sequence). Trimming removed 5 bases from V and 5 bases from J, with 10 bases in between.